The 26 T cell receptor beta chains below all came from one sample that was sequenced in a study of T cells in women clearing cervical HPV infection (dated by TCRdb to 2017 to 2018). Library construction relied on the immunoSEQ multiplex PCR assay. TCRdb holds this immuneACCESS table with in-frame rearrangements only. Some clones are missing; in checked studies, unresolved V genes explain under half, and the rest has no known cause. This sample's listing comprises more than 20,000 clones. The top ten clones comprise 2% to 3% of the sample. The sequencing input was blood buffy coat. Every receptor here comes from a woman between 18 and 70 years old with a cervical HPV16 infection that either progressed to CIN3+ or cleared (not recorded which).

Points on this clone: The read falls 3 residues short of the CDR3 end, and the missing part is taken from the germline J gene. The chain uses TRBV12-5 and TRBJ2-1; 10 bases are a match to TRBD1. Germline CDR1 LGHNT, CDR2 FRNRAP. CDR3 size: 15 residues. The V gene end was trimmed by 6 bases and the J gene end by 4 bases; junction bases not matched to a gene: 6. CDR3 loop: CASGPGQGDYNEQFF. CDR3 DNA, as far as it was read: TGTGCTAGTGGCCCCGGACAGGGGGATTACAATGAG. The variable domain in full, completed from reference TRBV12-5 and TRBJ2-1, reads DARVTQTPRHKVTEMGQEVTMRCQPILGHNTVFWYRQTMMQGLELLAYFRNRAPLDDSGMPKDRFSAEMPDATLATLKIQPSEPRDSAVYFCASGPGQGDYNEQFFGPGTRLTVL.

Turning to this clone: The CDR3 end is not reached by the read, which stops 3 residues before it; the germline J gene fills it in. The chain uses TRBV19 and TRBJ2-3; a possible D gene is TRBD1 (6 bases). Germline V gene data show CDR1 as LNHDA and CDR2 as SQIVND (reference sequence). The CDR3 length is 13 residues. CDR3: CASSDKGEETQYF. The CDR3 bases that were read are TGTGCCAGTAGTGACAAGGGGGAAGAGACG.

A note on this clone: The read halts 3 residues ahead of the CDR3 end, with the missing end drawn from the germline J gene. The chain is built from TRBV6-4 and TRBJ2-1, with D uncertain. The V gene lost 1 base and the J gene lost 0 bases, with 16 bases spanning the gap. Germline CDR1 reads MRHNA; CDR2 reads SNTAGT. This CDR3 has 18 residues. This chain's CDR3 is CASSDFVLGLSSYNEQFF. Partial CDR3 DNA: TGTGCCAGCAGTGACTTTGTGCTTGGCCTGAGCTCCTACAATGAG.

With regard to this clone: From the germline J gene comes the end of the CDR3, since the read stops 3 residues before it. This chain joins TRBV7-9 and TRBJ1-1; 8 bases line up with TRBD1. V lost 3 bases to trimming and J lost 6 bases; unmatched junction nucleotides: 6. The length of the CDR3 is 14 residues. Germline V gives CDR1 SEHNR, CDR2 FQNEAQ (reference sequence). Here the CDR3 reads CASSFQGALAEAFF. The DNA read from the CDR3 is TGTGCCAGCAGCTTTCAGGGGGCGTTGGCTGAA.

CDR3 DNA, as far as it was read: TGTGCCAGCAGTTCCGGACAGGGGGGCCCTTACGAG. Translation gives CASSSGQGGPYE. The entire CDR3 is CASSSGQGGPYEQYF. The chain employs TRBV12-3 or TRBV12-4 and TRBJ2-7, with 10 bases that match TRBD1. Read sequence stops 3 residues before the CDR3 end, and the germline J gene provides the missing end. This CDR3 has 15 residues. V lost 4 bases to trimming and J lost 4 bases; unmatched junction nucleotides: 7.

Worth noting for this clone: With the read ending 3 residues before the CDR3 end, the germline J gene is used to fill in that end. The chain links TRBV4-1 to TRBJ1-6; 11 positions match TRBD1. Germline assignment: CDR1 MGHRA and CDR2 YSYEKL. The V gene end was trimmed by 3 bases and the J gene end by 8 bases; junction bases not matched to a gene: 9. The length of the CDR3 is 17 residues. Incomplete CDR3 DNA: TGCGCCAGCAGCCATGAGGACAGGGGGCGTTTTTATTCACCC. Its translation: CASSHEDRGRFYSP. The full CDR3 is CASSHEDRGRFYSPLHF.

As concerns this clone: Germline and junction disagree at one end, which may indicate a read error. Read data end 3 residues before the CDR3 end; the end is taken from the germline J gene. The rearrangement links TRBV4-2 to TRBJ1-6; 10 bases are a match to TRBD1. This CDR3 has 14 amino acids. The germline V gene encodes CDR1 LGHNA and CDR2 YNFKEQ. This chain's CDR3 is CASSRDRGNSPLHF. CDR3 bases read: TGCGCCAGCAGCCGGGACAGGGGTAATTCACCC.

For this clone: The junction departs from the called germline gene at one end, perhaps through a read error. The read ends 3 residues early relative to the CDR3; the germline J gene fills the gap. V is TRBV20-1 and J is TRBJ1-1; possibly TRBD1 for D (5 bases). Germline V gene data show CDR1 as DFQATT and CDR2 as SNEGSKA (reference sequence). The CDR3 sequence is 18 residues long. CDR3 loop: CSTRGITGKGWVGTEAFF. Partial CDR3 DNA: TGCAGTACTAGAGGAATAACTGGGAAGGGGTGGGTGGGCACTGAA.

Worth noting for this clone: The CDR3 end is not reached by the read, which stops 3 residues before it; the germline J gene fills it in. This chain uses TRBV19 with TRBJ2-1, with TRBD1 matching over 7 bases. Germline CDR1 is LNHDA and CDR2 is SQIVND (reference sequence). Trimming at V came to 4 bases and at J to 5 bases, leaving 8 bases not matched to a gene. The length of the CDR3 is 15 residues. The CDR3 spells CASSTTGTEDNEQFF. Partial CDR3 DNA: TGTGCCAGTAGTACCACCGGGACAGAGGACAATGAG.

A word on this clone: The observed sequence ends 3 residues before the CDR3 terminus, with the missing tail filled in from the germline J gene. The chain couples TRBV20-1 to TRBJ1-4; D is perhaps TRBD1 (5 bases). CDR1 is DFQATT and CDR2 is SNEGSKA in the germline V gene (reference sequence). The CDR3 covers 16 residues. Trimming left V 3 bases short and J 7 bases short, with 21 bases between. The CDR3 bases that were read are TGCAGTGCTAGTCAGGACGGGGGTGGATTAGGTGAAAAA. Its protein product is CSASQDGGGLGEK. The CDR3 in full is CSASQDGGGLGEKLFF.

Turning to this clone: Read coverage stops 3 residues before the CDR3 terminus; the germline J gene supplies the remainder. The gene calls are TRBV6-2 or TRBV6-3 and TRBJ1-1; 7 positions agree with TRBD1. The CDR3 runs to 16 residues. The V segment lost 4 bases and the J segment 0 bases; nucleotides outside the gene matches: 8. Germline values: CDR1 MNHEY, CDR2 SVGEGT. CDR3 sequence: CASSSLPGQLNTEAFF. The CDR3 bases that were read are TGTGCCAGCAGTTCTTTACCGGGACAGCTGAACACTGAA.

As concerns this clone: The read ends 3 residues early relative to the CDR3; the germline J gene fills the gap. The genes are TRBV2 and TRBJ1-5; a possible D gene is TRBD1 (6 bases). V lost 3 bases and J lost 4, with 13 bases in between. The CDR3 contains 15 residues. Germline CDR1 is SNHLY and CDR2 is FYNNEI. The CDR3 spells CASSEGGLINQPQHF. The part of the CDR3 DNA that was read is TGTGCCAGCAGTGAGGGGGGGCTGATTAATCAGCCC.

On this clone: The CDR3 is cut off 3 residues early in the read; its end comes from the germline J gene. The rearrangement uses TRBV19 and TRBJ1-2; D is uncertain. The CDR3 sequence is 13 residues long. CDR1 and CDR2 from the germline V gene are LNHDA and SQIVND (reference sequence). CDR3 loop: CASSPTHRDTYTF. CDR3 bases read: TGTGCCAGTAGCCCAACACACCGTGATACC.

On this clone itself: The CDR3 extends 3 residues past the end of the read, so its final part is completed from the germline J gene. The chain recombines TRBV12-3 or TRBV12-4 with TRBJ2-5, with D uncertain. The CDR3 has 13 residues. V was shortened by 3 bases and J by 3 bases, with 8 bases between the two germline ends. This CDR3 is CASSLAEKETQYF. The covered CDR3 bases are TGTGCCAGCAGTTTGGCAGAGAAAGAGACC.

As regards this clone: The missing CDR3 end, 3 residues past where the read stops, is filled in from the germline J gene. This rearrangement joins TRBV5-1 to TRBJ2-3, with 7 bases lining up with TRBD1. Germline loops: CDR1 SGHRS, CDR2 YFSETQ. CDR3 length equals 13 residues. With 4 bases clipped from V and 5 bases from J, the junction kept 4 bases outside the gene matches. The CDR3 loop reads CASSVSGGDTQYF. The CDR3 bases that were read are TGCGCCAGCAGCGTATCAGGGGGAGATACG.

Concerning this clone itself: The read halts 3 residues ahead of the CDR3 end, with the missing end drawn from the germline J gene. V and J are TRBV28 and TRBJ2-7; TRBD2 aligns across 7 bases. Germline V gene data show CDR1 as MDHEN and CDR2 as SYDVKM. The CDR3 covers 13 residues. The V and J ends lost 5 bases and 6 bases, in that order; junction bases with no gene match: 7. CDR3 sequence: CASSPLAVSEQYF. The DNA read from the CDR3 is TGTGCCAGCAGTCCCCTAGCGGTAAGCGAG.

About this clone itself: The CDR3 end lies 3 residues beyond the end of the read and is filled in from the germline J gene. V usage is TRBV7-2 and J usage is TRBJ1-4; D gene unclear. V lost 5 bases, J lost 5 bases, and 12 bases lay in between. Germline loops: CDR1 SGHTA, CDR2 FQGNSA. The CDR3 length is 14 residues. The CDR3 sequence: CASSGRRENEKLFF. The sequenced CDR3 bases are TGTGCCAGCAGCGGCAGGAGAGAGAATGAAAAA.

As regards this clone: The read is 3 residues too short to cover the CDR3 end, so that end is filled in from the germline J gene. The chain employs TRBV10-3 and TRBJ2-7, with 9 bases that match TRBD1. The V gene's germline CDR1 is ENHRY and CDR2 SYGVKD. With 4 bases clipped from V and 4 bases from J, the junction kept 5 bases outside the gene matches. The CDR3 spans 14 residues. The sequenced part of the CDR3 DNA is TGTGCCATCAGTGGGGGACAGGGTTCATACGAG. This codes for CAISGGQGSYE. The CDR3 reads in full as CAISGGQGSYEQYF.

Concerning this clone itself: The sequence runs out 3 residues before the end of the CDR3; the remainder is reconstructed from the germline J gene. The rearrangement links TRBV7-6 to TRBJ1-2; D is unclear. CDR1 and CDR2 (germline): SGHVS, FNYEAQ. The CDR3 contains 17 residues. Here the CDR3 reads CASSLDLSREITYDYTF. The CDR3 bases that were read are TGTGCCAGCAGCCTAGACCTCTCGCGGGAGATCACCTACGAC. The variable domain in full, completed from reference TRBV7-6 and TRBJ1-2, reads GAGVSQSPRYKVTKRGQDVALRCDPISGHVSLYWYRQALGQGPEFLTYFNYEAQQDKSGLPNDRFSAERPEGSISTLTIQRTEQRDSAMYRCASSLDLSREITYDYTFGSGTRLTVV.

To note about this clone: The read terminates 3 residues before the CDR3 end, so the remaining end is supplied by the germline J gene. The chain has TRBV19 and TRBJ2-3; D is possibly TRBD1 (8 bases). CDR3 length equals 14 residues. Germline CDR1 and CDR2: LNHDA and SQIVND (reference sequence). Incomplete CDR3 DNA: TGTGCCAGTAGTCCTACAGGGGGGGATCAGCCG. Protein product: CASSPTGGDQP. The complete CDR3 reads CASSPTGGDQPQYF.

In the case of this clone: Read sequence stops 3 residues before the CDR3 end, and the germline J gene provides the missing end. This chain connects TRBV2 to TRBJ1-2; TRBD1 aligns across 8 bases. Germline V gene data show CDR1 as SNHLY and CDR2 as FYNNEI. This CDR3 has 15 residues. The sequenced part of the CDR3 DNA is TGTGCCAGCAGTTCCGACAGGGGCACCAAAAACATC. This encodes CASSSDRGTKNI. The complete CDR3 sequence is CASSSDRGTKNIYTF.

As for this clone: With the read ending 3 residues before the CDR3 end, the germline J gene is used to fill in that end. The V and J genes are TRBV5-1 and TRBJ1-1; D is possibly TRBD1 (5 bases). In germline, CDR1 is SGHRS, CDR2 YFSETQ. Trimming pared 0 bases from V and 5 bases from J, leaving 11 bases between. The CDR3 runs 14 residues. CDR3 bases read: TGCGCCAGCAGCTTGGTAGCAGGGCGAACTGAA. Encoded protein: CASSLVAGRTE. The full CDR3 sequence reads CASSLVAGRTEAFF. The full variable domain, rest sourced from reference TRBV5-1 and TRBJ1-1, is KAGVTQTPRYLIKTRGQQVTLSCSPISGHRSVSWYQQTPGQGLQFLFEYFSETQRNKGNFPGRFSGRQFSNSRSEMNVSTLELGDSALYLCASSLVAGRTEAFFGQGTRLTVV.

With respect to this clone: Read coverage stops 3 residues before the CDR3 terminus; the germline J gene supplies the remainder. The rearrangement links TRBV18 to TRBJ2-2, with D maybe TRBD1 (5 bases). Germline assignment: CDR1 KGHSH and CDR2 LQKENI. Trimming shortened V by 3 bases and J by 8 bases, and 10 bases separated the two germline ends. CDR3 length equals 13 residues. The CDR3 sequence: CASSPGHRGELFF. The sequenced part of the CDR3 DNA is TGTGCCAGCTCACCCGGCCACAGGGGGGAG. Variable domain in full (rest from reference TRBV18 and TRBJ2-2): NAGVMQNPRHLVRRRGQEARLRCSPMKGHSHVYWYRQLPEEGLKFMVYLQKENIIDESGMPKERFSAEFPKEGPSILRIQQVVRGDSAAYFCASSPGHRGELFFGEGSRLTVL.

Note on this clone: The missing CDR3 end, 3 residues past where the read stops, is filled in from the germline J gene. V and J are TRBV5-1 and TRBJ1-3; possibly TRBD1 for D (6 bases). CDR1 SGHRS and CDR2 YFSETQ come from the germline V gene. This CDR3 contains 16 residues. Trimming pared 0 bases from V and 0 bases from J, leaving 10 bases between. CDR3 DNA (partial): TGCGCCAGCAGCTTGGCAGGCAGGGGCTCTGGAAACACC. Amino acids: CASSLAGRGSGNT. The whole CDR3 sequence reads CASSLAGRGSGNTIYF.

Of note for this clone: The missing CDR3 end, 3 residues past where the read stops, is filled in from the germline J gene. The chain couples TRBV2 to TRBJ1-4, with D tentatively TRBD1 (5 bases). The CDR3 sequence is 15 residues long. Germline V CDR1 and CDR2: SNHLY, FYNNEI. CDR3 sequence: CASSYPLTENSPLFF. The sequenced part of the CDR3 DNA is TGTGCCAGCAGTTACCCCTTGACAGAGAATTCACCA.

On this clone itself: The read halts 3 residues ahead of the CDR3 end, with the missing end drawn from the germline J gene. This chain uses TRBV18 with TRBJ1-2, with 10 bases fitting TRBD1. In germline, CDR1 is KGHSH, CDR2 LQKENI. This CDR3 is 14 amino acids long. CDR3 DNA, as far as it was read: TGTGCCAGCTCACCGAGGGACAGGGGAGGAGGC. Translated, it gives CASSPRDRGGG. The CDR3 reads in full as CASSPRDRGGGYTF. The full variable domain, in which reference TRBV18 and TRBJ1-2 provide the parts outside the CDR3, is NAGVMQNPRHLVRRRGQEARLRCSPMKGHSHVYWYRQLPEEGLKFMVYLQKENIIDESGMPKERFSAEFPKEGPSILRIQQVVRGDSAAYFCASSPRDRGGGYTFGSGTRLTVV.